This T cell receptor beta chain was identified in a study of vaccination and CD4 T cells after COVID-19. In the study overall: Sampling that followed vaccination took place a median approximately 76 days after dose two, within a range of 14 to 241.

Germline lookup yields CDR1 SGHTA and CDR2 FQGNSA. CDR3 size: 14 residues. With 1 base removed from V and 5 bases from J, the gap between germline ends came to 9 bases. Remarks on this clonotype: Its antigen is currently unknown.

This sample's treatment: approximately nine-day PBMC culture with coronavirus spike peptide pools or control peptides (ViraFEST assay). PCR-confirmed positives ranged from March to December 2020, preceding US Alpha, Beta and Delta variants. Each well received some 2.2 million PBMCs, cultured with 8 to 10 IU/ml IL-2 and roughly 9 ug/ml peptide pools. With the Oncomine TCR Beta short-read assay, DNA from cultured CD4+ T cells was sequenced. Each CDR3 protein gets one entry after TCRdb re-called the PCR reads with MiXCR. The profile covers 9,900 or so distinct CDR3 sequences, with approximately 73% appearing a single time and 6% to 9% taken by the ten largest.

The chain combines TRBV7-2 with TRBJ1-5; no clear D gene. Sequencing input: CD4+ T cells from blood, cultured in vitro. The receptor's source is a human donor who had recovered from COVID-19. The CDR3 is CASSLVGRDQPQHF. In DNA form, the CDR3 reads TGTGCCAGCAGCTTAGTAGGGAGGGATCAGCCCCAGCATTTT.